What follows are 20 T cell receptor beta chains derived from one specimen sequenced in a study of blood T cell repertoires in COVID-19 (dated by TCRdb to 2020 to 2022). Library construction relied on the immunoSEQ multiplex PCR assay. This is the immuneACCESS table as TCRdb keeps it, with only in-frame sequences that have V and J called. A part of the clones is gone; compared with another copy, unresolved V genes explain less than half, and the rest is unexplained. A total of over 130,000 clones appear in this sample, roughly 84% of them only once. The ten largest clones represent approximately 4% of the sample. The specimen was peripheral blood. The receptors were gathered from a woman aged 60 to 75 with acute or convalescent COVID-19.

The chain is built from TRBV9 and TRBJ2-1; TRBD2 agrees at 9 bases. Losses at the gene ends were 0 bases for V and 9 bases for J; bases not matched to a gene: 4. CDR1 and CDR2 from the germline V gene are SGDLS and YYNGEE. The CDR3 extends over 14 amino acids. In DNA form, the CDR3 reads TGTGCCAGCAGCGTAGTAGCGGGAGCCGGTGAGCAGTTCTTC. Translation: CASSVVAGAGEQFF.

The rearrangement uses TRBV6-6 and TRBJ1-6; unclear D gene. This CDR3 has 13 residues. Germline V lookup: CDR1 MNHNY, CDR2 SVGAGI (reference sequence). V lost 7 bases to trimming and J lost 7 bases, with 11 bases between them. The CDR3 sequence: CASTLGPNSPLHF. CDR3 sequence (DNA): TGTGCCAGCACCCTGGGCCCGAATTCACCCCTCCACTTT.

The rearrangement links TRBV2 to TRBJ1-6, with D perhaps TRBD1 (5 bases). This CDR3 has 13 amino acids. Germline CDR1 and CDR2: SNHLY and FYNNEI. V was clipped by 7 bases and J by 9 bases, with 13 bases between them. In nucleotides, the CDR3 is TGTGCCAGCATCCAGGGCCAGGGTTCACCCCTCCACTTT. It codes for CASIQGQGSPLHF.

CDR3 sequence reads: CASSRGVGLNTEAFF. CDR3 sequence (DNA): TGTGCCAGTAGCAGGGGAGTTGGGTTGAACACTGAAGCTTTCTTT. The rearrangement joins TRBV19 to TRBJ1-1; D perhaps matches TRBD1 (6 bases). Between the trimmed V and J ends, which lost 6 bases and 0 bases, there was a span of 14 bases. Per germline, CDR1 LNHDA and CDR2 SQIVND (reference sequence). The CDR3 loop spans 15 amino acids.

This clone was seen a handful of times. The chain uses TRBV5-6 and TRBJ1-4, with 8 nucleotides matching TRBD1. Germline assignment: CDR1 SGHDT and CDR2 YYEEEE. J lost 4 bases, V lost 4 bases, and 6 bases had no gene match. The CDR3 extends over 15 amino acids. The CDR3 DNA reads TGTGCCAGCAGCGAGTACGGACAGGGTAATGAAAAACTGTTTTTT. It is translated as CASSEYGQGNEKLFF.

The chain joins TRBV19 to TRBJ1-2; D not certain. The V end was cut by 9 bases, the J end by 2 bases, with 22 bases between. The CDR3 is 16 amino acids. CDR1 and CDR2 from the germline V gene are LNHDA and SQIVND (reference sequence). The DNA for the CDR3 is TGTGCCAGCTCCCCGATTCGGGATTTACACAACTATGGCTACACCTTC. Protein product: CASSPIRDLHNYGYTF.

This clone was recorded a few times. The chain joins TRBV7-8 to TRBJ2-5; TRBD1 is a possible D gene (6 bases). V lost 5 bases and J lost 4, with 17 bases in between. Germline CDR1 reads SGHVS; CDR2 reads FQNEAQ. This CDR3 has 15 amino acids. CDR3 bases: TGTGCCAGCAGCCCGGGTGGGGGCCGGACAGAGACCCAGTACTTC. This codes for CASSPGGGRTETQYF.

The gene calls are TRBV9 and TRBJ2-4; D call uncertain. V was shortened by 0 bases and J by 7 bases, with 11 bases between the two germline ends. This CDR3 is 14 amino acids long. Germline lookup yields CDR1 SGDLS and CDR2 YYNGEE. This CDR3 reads CASSVEESSNIQYF. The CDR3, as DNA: TGTGCCAGCAGCGTAGAAGAGTCGTCGAACATTCAGTACTTC. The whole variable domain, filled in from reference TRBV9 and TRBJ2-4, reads DSGVTQTPKHLITATGQRVTLRCSPRSGDLSVYWYQQSLDQGLQFLIQYYNGEERAKGNILERFSAQQFPDLHSELNLSSLELGDSALYFCASSVEESSNIQYFGAGTRLSVL.

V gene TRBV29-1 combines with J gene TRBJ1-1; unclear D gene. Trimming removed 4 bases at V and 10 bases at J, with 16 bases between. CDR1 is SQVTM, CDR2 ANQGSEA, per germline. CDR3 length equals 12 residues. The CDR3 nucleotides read TGCAGCGTTGGTTGGGGAGAAGGGCGAGCTTTCTTT. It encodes CSVGWGEGRAFF.

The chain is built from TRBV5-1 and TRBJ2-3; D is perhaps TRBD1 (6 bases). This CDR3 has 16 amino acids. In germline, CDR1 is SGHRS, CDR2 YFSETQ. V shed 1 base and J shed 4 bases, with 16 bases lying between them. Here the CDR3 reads CASSLTGGVVADTQYF. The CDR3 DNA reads TGCGCCAGCAGCTTGACTGGGGGCGTAGTTGCAGATACGCAGTATTTT.

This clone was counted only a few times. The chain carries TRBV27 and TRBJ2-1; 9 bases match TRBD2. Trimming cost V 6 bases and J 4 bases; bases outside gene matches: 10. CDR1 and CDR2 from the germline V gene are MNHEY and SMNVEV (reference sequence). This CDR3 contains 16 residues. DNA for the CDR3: TGTGCCAGCAGCGATTTAAGTCTAGCGGGGTACAATGAGCAGTTCTTC. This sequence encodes CASSDLSLAGYNEQFF.

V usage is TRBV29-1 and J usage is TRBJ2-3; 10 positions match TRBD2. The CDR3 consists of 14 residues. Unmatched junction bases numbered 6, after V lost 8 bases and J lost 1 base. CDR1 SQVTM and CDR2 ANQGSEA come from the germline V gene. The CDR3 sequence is CSFGGTSGTDTQYF. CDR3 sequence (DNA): TGCAGCTTTGGGGGGACTAGCGGCACAGATACGCAGTATTTT.

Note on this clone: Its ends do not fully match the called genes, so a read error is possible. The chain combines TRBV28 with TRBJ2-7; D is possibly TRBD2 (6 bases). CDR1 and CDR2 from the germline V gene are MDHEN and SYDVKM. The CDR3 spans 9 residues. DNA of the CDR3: TGTGCCAGCCCTGGACTACCTGACTTC. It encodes CASPGLPDF. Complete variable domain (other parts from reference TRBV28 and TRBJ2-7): DVKVTQSSRYLVKRTGEKVFLECVQDMDHENMFWYRQDPGLGLRLIYFSYDVKMKEKGDIPEGYSVSREKKERFSLILESASTNQTSMYLCASPGLPDFGPGTRLTVT.

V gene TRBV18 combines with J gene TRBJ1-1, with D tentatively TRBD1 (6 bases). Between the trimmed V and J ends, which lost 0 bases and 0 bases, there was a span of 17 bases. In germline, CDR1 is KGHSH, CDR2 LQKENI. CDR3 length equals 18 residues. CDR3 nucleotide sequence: TGTGCCAGCTCACCACCGCTTCGCGGACAGTCAATGAACACTGAAGCTTTCTTT. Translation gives CASSPPLRGQSMNTEAFF.

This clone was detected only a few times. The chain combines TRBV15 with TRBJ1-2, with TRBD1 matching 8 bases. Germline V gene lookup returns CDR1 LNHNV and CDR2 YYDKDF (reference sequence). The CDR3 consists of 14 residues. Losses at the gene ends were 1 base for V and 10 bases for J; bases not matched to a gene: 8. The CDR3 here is CATSRGGQGIDYTF. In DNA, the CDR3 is TGTGCCACCAGCAGAGGCGGACAGGGAATCGACTACACCTTC.

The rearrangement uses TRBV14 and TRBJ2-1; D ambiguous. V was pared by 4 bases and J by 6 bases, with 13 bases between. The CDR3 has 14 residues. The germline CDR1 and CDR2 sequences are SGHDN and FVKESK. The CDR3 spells CASSPDFFLNEQFF. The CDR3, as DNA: TGTGCCAGCAGCCCAGACTTTTTTCTCAATGAGCAGTTCTTC. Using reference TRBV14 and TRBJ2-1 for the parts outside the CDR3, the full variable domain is EAGVTQFPSHSVIEKGQTVTLRCDPISGHDNLYWYRRVMGKEIKFLLHFVKESKQDESGMPNNRFLAERTGGTYSTLKVQPAELEDSGVYFCASSPDFFLNEQFFGPGTRLTVL.

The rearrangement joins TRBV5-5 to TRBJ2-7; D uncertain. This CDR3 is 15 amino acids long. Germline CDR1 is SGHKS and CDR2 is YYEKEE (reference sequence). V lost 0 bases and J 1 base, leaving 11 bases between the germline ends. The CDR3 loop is CASSLVHISSYEQYF. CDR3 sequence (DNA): TGTGCCAGCAGCTTGGTACACATATCGTCCTACGAGCAGTACTTC.

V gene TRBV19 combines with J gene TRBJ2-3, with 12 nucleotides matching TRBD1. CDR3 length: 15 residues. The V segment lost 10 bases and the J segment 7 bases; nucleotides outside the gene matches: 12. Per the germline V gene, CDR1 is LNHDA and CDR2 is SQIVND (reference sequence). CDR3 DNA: TGTGCCACTTACCCCGGGACAGGGGGCGGGCATACGCAGTATTTT. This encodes CATYPGTGGGHTQYF.

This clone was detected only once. CDR3 in DNA: TGTGCCAGCAGTTCGGAGCGACCAAATGGCTACACCTTC. Translating it yields CASSSERPNGYTF. This chain connects TRBV28 to TRBJ1-2; no clear D gene. The CDR3 is made up of 13 amino acids. Per germline, CDR1 MDHEN and CDR2 SYDVKM. The germline V and J ends were trimmed by 4 bases and 6 bases, with 12 bases remaining between them.

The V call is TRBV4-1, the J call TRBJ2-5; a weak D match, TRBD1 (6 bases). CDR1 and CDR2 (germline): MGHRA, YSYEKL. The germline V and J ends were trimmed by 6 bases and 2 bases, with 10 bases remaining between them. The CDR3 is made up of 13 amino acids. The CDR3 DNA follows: TGCGCCAGCAGGGACAGTACTCAAGAGACCCAGTACTTC. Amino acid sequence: CASRDSTQETQYF.